This TCR beta chain was recovered during a study of shared clonotypes between healthy human individuals. Whole-study results and caveats: Roughly 5% of naive CD4 clonotypes were shared across four donors.

Assay used: immunoSEQ multiplex PCR; TCRdb lists only in-frame clones, some missing. Of about 1.5 million clones listed, 95% to 99% are singletons. As to this clone: Its antigen is undetermined.

CDR3 length: 15 residues. Trimming pared 2 bases from V and 7 bases from J, leaving 14 bases between. CDR1 and CDR2 (germline): SNHLY, FYNNEI. The gene calls are TRBV2 and TRBJ2-2; D may be TRBD2 (6 bases). The receptor was derived from a man under 40 in good health. The source material was naive CD4+ T cells sorted from blood. The sample's subset: CD45RA+ positively selected. CDR3 amino acids: CASSEIAAIIGELFF. The CDR3 DNA is TGTGCCAGCAGTGAAATAGCGGCAATAATCGGGGAGCTGTTTTTT.